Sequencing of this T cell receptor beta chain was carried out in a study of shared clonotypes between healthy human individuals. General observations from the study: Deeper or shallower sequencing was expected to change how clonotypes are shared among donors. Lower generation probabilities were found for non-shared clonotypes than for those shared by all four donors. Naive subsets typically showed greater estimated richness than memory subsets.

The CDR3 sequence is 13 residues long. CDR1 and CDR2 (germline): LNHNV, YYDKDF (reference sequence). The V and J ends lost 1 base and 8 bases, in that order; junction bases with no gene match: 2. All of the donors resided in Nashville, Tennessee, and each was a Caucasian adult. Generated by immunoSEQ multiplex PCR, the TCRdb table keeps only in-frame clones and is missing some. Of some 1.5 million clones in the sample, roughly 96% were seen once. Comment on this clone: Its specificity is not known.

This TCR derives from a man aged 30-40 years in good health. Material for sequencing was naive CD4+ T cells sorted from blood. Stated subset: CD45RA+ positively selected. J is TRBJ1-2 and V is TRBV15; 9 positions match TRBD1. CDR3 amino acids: CATSRGTGDGYTF. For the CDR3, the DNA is TGTGCCACCAGCAGAGGGACAGGGGACGGCTACACCTTC.